Sequencing of this T cell receptor beta chain was carried out in a study of blood T cell repertoires in COVID-19. At the level of the study: Italy, Spain and the United States were the sources of the convalescent and acute COVID-19 samples. T cells, B-cell-depleted T cells, or PBMCs provided the cDNA or gDNA that served as material.

The CDR3 has 16 residues. In the source study's methods: Amplifying reference gene primers gave estimates of nucleated cell counts. Produced via immunoSEQ multiplex PCR; TCRdb's table is partial and in-frame only. The DNA was the basis for D and trimming; V, J and clone size are from that table. The sample contains hundreds of thousands of clones, roughly 85% of which appear only once. This chain links TRBV12-2 with TRBJ1-5; the table's TRBD1 call for D was not verified on the DNA. TRBV12-2 is a recognized pseudogene. This TCR derives from a woman in her twenties or thirties with active or convalescent COVID-19. The sequenced sample consisted of peripheral blood. The CDR3 DNA is TGTGCAAGTCGCTTCCCGGACAGGCGGGACCGTCTGTCCCAGCATTTT. This translates into CASRFPDRRDRLSQHF.